This entry features one TCR beta chain sequence. The antigen remains unidentified. Once RNA had been extracted, it was reverse transcribed into cDNA to act as the sequencing template. Sequenced by immunoSEQ multiplex PCR; TCRdb stores in-frame clones only, minus some. This table holds more than 150,000 clones, about 60% found once. Alopecia areata patients provided lesional scalp punch biopsies and peripheral blood. This entry is derived from a study of CD8+ T cells in alopecia areata. Broader study findings: Lesional scalp, notably in alopecia totalis/universalis, had clonality above that of normal scalp.

The TCR was taken from a human donor with alopecia areata. The source was CD4+ T cells sorted from blood, collected at week 0.

DNA of the CDR3: TGTGCCAGCAGTGGGCAGGGTTGGCAAGAGACCCAGTACTTC. This codes for CASSGQGWQETQYF. The chain employs TRBV25-1 and TRBJ2-5; D is possibly TRBD1 (5 bases). Germline V gene lookup returns CDR1 MGHDK and CDR2 SYGVNS. CDR3 size: 14 residues. The V end was cut by 4 bases, the J end by 2 bases, with 11 bases between.